These 21 T cell receptor beta chains share one sample of origin, sequenced in a study of chronic HIV infection and antiretroviral therapy. TCRdb used MiXCR to reprocess the 5' RACE reads, holding one entry per CDR3 protein. This table has fewer than 40,000 distinct CDR3 sequences, under 9.5% appearing once. Sequencing input: peripheral blood. The receptors derive from an adult who had HIV and had not received antiretroviral therapy, or was an uninfected healthy control (not recorded which).

V is TRBV9 and J is TRBJ1-1, with D maybe TRBD1 (6 bases). The CDR3 runs to 14 residues. Germline V gene sequence: CDR1 SGDLS, CDR2 YYNGEE. V gave up 4 bases and J gave up 3 bases, with 13 bases separating them. CDR3 in amino acids: CASSILGQHTEAFF. The CDR3 nucleotides are TGTGCCAGCAGCATATTAGGACAGCACACTGAAGCTTTCTTT.

There are many counts of this clonotype. The rearrangement uses TRBV14 and TRBJ1-1; TRBD1 might be the D (5 bases). There are 12 residues in the CDR3. Trimming pared 4 bases from V and 8 bases from J, leaving 11 bases between. Germline CDR1 is SGHDN and CDR2 is FVKESK. The CDR3 nucleotides read TGTGCCAGCAGCCGGAGCCGGGGGGAAGCTTTCTTT. Protein: CASSRSRGEAFF.

The CDR3 region has the DNA TGCGCCAGCAGCCCCGGACAGGGGGATGGTTTCTTT. Translation: CASSPGQGDGFF. The chain joins TRBV5-1 to TRBJ1-1, with 10 bases fitting TRBD1. V dropped 4 bases and J dropped 13; count of bases not matched to a gene: 7. This CDR3 contains 12 residues. Germline CDR1 SGHRS, CDR2 YFSETQ.

This clonotype occurred many times. The chain employs TRBV11-2 and TRBJ1-3; weak D call: TRBD1 (5 bases). CDR1 is SGHAT and CDR2 is FQNNGV in the germline V gene. Deletions cut 0 bases from V and 3 bases from J, with 9 bases between. This CDR3 region has 15 residues. This chain's CDR3 is CASSLETGVGNTIYF. In nucleotides, the CDR3 is TGTGCCAGCAGCTTAGAAACAGGAGTTGGAAACACCATATATTTT.

The sample holds many counts of this clonotype. The chain links TRBV6-2 or TRBV6-3 to TRBJ2-3, with TRBD2 as a possible D gene (7 bases). V shed 6 bases and J shed 4 bases, with 20 bases lying between them. This CDR3 comprises 16 residues. The V gene's germline CDR1 is MNHEY and CDR2 SVGEGT. CDR3 nucleotides: TGTGCCAGCAGCCTCAGAGGGGGGGGGCTTGCAGATACGCAGTATTTT. Translating gives CASSLRGGGLADTQYF.

This chain uses TRBV5-6 with TRBJ2-3, with D unclear. Trimming cost V 3 bases and J 4 bases, with 12 bases left between them. From germline, CDR1 is SGHDT and CDR2 YYEEEE. CDR3 length: 14 residues. CDR3 amino acids: CASSSWGPPDTQYF. The CDR3 DNA reads TGTGCCAGCAGCTCCTGGGGTCCCCCAGATACGCAGTATTTT.

This clonotype appeared a few times. The chain joins TRBV5-1 to TRBJ2-1; 9 positions match TRBD2. Germline-derived CDR1 and CDR2 are SGHRS and YFSETQ. CDR3 length: 14 residues. V trimming: 4 bases; J trimming: 8 bases; junction bases outside the gene matches: 7. The CDR3 here is CASSRGLAGDEQFF. DNA for the CDR3: TGCGCCAGCAGCCGGGGACTAGCCGGCGATGAGCAGTTCTTC.

Ten or more counts support this clonotype. V usage is TRBV27 and J usage is TRBJ2-7, with 7 bases that match TRBD1. Germline V gene data show CDR1 as MNHEY and CDR2 as SMNVEV (reference sequence). Unmatched junction bases numbered 6, after V lost 4 bases and J lost 6 bases. The CDR3 runs to 13 residues. The chain's CDR3 is CASSSTGAGEQYF. For the CDR3, the DNA is TGTGCCAGCAGTTCAACAGGGGCGGGCGAGCAGTACTTC.

This clonotype was observed many times. The V gene is TRBV29-1, the J gene TRBJ2-3; tentatively, D is TRBD1 (6 bases). The CDR3 loop spans 15 amino acids. Germline loops: CDR1 SQVTM, CDR2 ANQGSEA. Trimming removed 1 base at V and 6 bases at J, with 17 bases between. CDR3 amino acids: CSVEAGRGTTDTQYF. The CDR3 DNA reads as TGCAGCGTTGAAGCCGGCAGGGGTACCACTGATACGCAGTATTTT.

This clonotype was observed a few times. The chain carries TRBV29-1 and TRBJ1-1; 9 bases map to TRBD1. The CDR3 consists of 12 residues. Germline V gene data show CDR1 as SQVTM and CDR2 as ANQGSEA. The V segment lost 7 bases and the J segment 7 bases; nucleotides outside the gene matches: 7. CDR3 amino acids: CSAKGQGGEAFF. The CDR3 region has the DNA TGCAGCGCAAAGGGACAGGGAGGTGAAGCTTTCTTT.

This clonotype was counted at least ten times. The gene calls are TRBV4-2 and TRBJ1-1, with D perhaps TRBD1 (5 bases). Germline V gives CDR1 LGHNA, CDR2 YNFKEQ. V gave up 0 bases and J gave up 7 bases, with 12 bases separating them. This CDR3 contains 14 residues. The DNA of the CDR3 is TGTGCCAGCAGCCAAGATGGGGGGAGTGTTGAAGCTTTCTTT. Translating gives CASSQDGGSVEAFF.

This clonotype came up many times. This chain connects TRBV11-2 to TRBJ2-3; D is unclear. The germline CDR1 and CDR2 sequences are SGHAT and FQNNGV. The V end lost 3 bases, the J end lost 0 bases, and 13 bases lay between the germline ends. The CDR3 runs to 16 residues. The CDR3 spells CASSFNRQASTDTQYF. In DNA form, the CDR3 reads TGTGCCAGCAGCTTCAACCGGCAGGCGAGCACAGATACGCAGTATTTT.

This clonotype was picked up many times. This chain uses TRBV28 with TRBJ2-3; D gene uncertain. Germline V gene sequence: CDR1 MDHEN, CDR2 SYDVKM. This CDR3 has 14 residues. The V end lost 3 bases, the J end lost 0 bases, and 7 bases lay between the germline ends. The chain's CDR3 is CASSLADSTDTQYF. The CDR3 DNA follows: TGTGCCAGCAGTTTGGCGGATAGCACAGATACGCAGTATTTT.

This clonotype was seen a handful of times. The chain combines TRBV29-1 with TRBJ2-5, with D uncertain. Trimming left V 6 bases short and J 1 base short, with 9 bases between. The CDR3 covers 12 residues. Germline V CDR1 and CDR2: SQVTM, ANQGSEA. CDR3 region: CSVDGIQETQYF. CDR3 bases: TGCAGCGTGGACGGTATCCAAGAGACCCAGTACTTC.

This clonotype was detected only a few times. V and J are TRBV11-2 and TRBJ1-2; possible D gene TRBD1, 5 bases. The germline V gene has CDR1 SGHAT and CDR2 FQNNGV. V was pared by 2 bases and J by 2 bases, with 9 bases between. The CDR3 loop spans 14 amino acids. The CDR3 nucleotides are TGTGCCAGCAGCTTATCGGCAGGGAACTATGGCTACACCTTC. It encodes CASSLSAGNYGYTF.

This clonotype was detected ten times or more. CDR3 nucleotide sequence: TGCAGCGTTGCTTCGGGGTGGCCTGAAGCTTTCTTT. It is translated as CSVASGWPEAFF. The chain combines TRBV29-1 with TRBJ1-1; D is uncertain. V lost 4 bases and J lost 6, with 12 bases in between. Germline lookup yields CDR1 SQVTM and CDR2 ANQGSEA. CDR3 length: 12 amino acids.

The rearrangement joins TRBV29-1 to TRBJ1-2; TRBD1 matches at 9 bases. The CDR3 is 12 amino acids. Germline V lookup: CDR1 SQVTM, CDR2 ANQGSEA. The V segment lost 4 bases and the J segment 3 bases; nucleotides outside the gene matches: 0. The CDR3 DNA follows: TGCAGCGTTGGACAGGGGGACTATGGCTACACCTTC. Translated, it gives CSVGQGDYGYTF.

This clonotype was recorded a few times. J is TRBJ1-5 and V is TRBV12-3 or TRBV12-4; D is unclear. CDR3 size: 11 residues. Trimming stripped 1 base from V and 12 bases from J, with 7 bases between. The CDR3 loop is CASSLGFHQHF. The CDR3 region has the DNA TGTGCCAGCAGTTTAGGGTTTCACCAGCATTTT.

The rearrangement uses TRBV12-3 or TRBV12-4 and TRBJ1-2; possibly TRBD1 for D (6 bases). V was clipped by 5 bases and J by 4 bases, with 14 bases between them. The CDR3 sequence is 14 residues long. The CDR3 nucleotides are TGTGCCAGCAGTCCCATGGCCAGGGGCTATGGCTACACCTTC. This translates into CASSPMARGYGYTF.

This clonotype showed up just a few times. This rearrangement joins TRBV7-2 to TRBJ2-7; D possibly corresponds to TRBD1 (6 bases). V lost 5 bases and J 6 bases, leaving 17 bases between the germline ends. The CDR3 sequence is 14 residues long. CDR1 and CDR2 (germline): SGHTA, FQGNSA. This CDR3 reads CASSHNNRAVEQYF. The DNA for the CDR3 is TGTGCCAGCAGCCATAATAACAGGGCTGTCGAGCAGTACTTC.

This chain uses TRBV29-1 with TRBJ2-1, with 10 bases that match TRBD2. The germline V gene encodes CDR1 SQVTM and CDR2 ANQGSEA. Trimming at V came to 5 bases and at J to 6 bases, leaving 4 bases not matched to a gene. The CDR3 totals 13 residues. The CDR3, as DNA: TGCAGCGTTAGCGGGAGGGCCTTCAATGAGCAGTTCTTC. It is translated as CSVSGRAFNEQFF.